The following is a T cell receptor (beta chain) sequence with its context. No antigen is known for it. The sample originates from a study of T cell responses to AZD1222 COVID-19 vaccine. The study, taken as a whole, reports: Spike-specific TCR breadth and depth grew following two AZD1222 doses. Donors skewed white British and female; clonal diversity was possibly underestimated.

Using immunoSEQ multiplex PCR, the repertoire was profiled, and TCRdb retains in-frame clones only, with some absent. The sample yields some 64,000 clones, around 84% seen once. This receptor was obtained from an adult in good health. The sequences come from peripheral blood, collected on day 0 of AZD1222 vaccination.

The CDR3 bases are TGTGCCAGTAGTACCCCGGAAGGGGGGCGGAATGAAAAACTGTTTTTT. Translated: CASSTPEGGRNEKLFF. The genes are TRBV19 and TRBJ1-4; perhaps TRBD1 as D (6 bases). The ends were cut back, 4 bases at V and 5 bases at J, with 17 bases in the middle. Per germline, CDR1 LNHDA and CDR2 SQIVND (reference sequence). There are 16 residues in the CDR3.